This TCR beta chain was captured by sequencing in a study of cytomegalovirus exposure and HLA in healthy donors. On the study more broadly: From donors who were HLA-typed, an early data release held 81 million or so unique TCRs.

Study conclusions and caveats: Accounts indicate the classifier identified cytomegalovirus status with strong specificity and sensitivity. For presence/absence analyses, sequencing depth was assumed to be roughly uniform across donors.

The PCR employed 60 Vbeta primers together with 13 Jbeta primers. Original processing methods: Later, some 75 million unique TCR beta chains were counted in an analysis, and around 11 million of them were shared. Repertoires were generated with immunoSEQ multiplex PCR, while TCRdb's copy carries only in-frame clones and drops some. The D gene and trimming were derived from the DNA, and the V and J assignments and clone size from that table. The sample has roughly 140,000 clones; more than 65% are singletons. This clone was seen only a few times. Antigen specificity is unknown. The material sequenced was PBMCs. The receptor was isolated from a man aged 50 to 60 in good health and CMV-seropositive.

As DNA, the CDR3 is TGCAGCGTGGCCAGGCAAATGACCTACAATGAGCAGTTCTTC. Translated: CSVARQMTYNEQFF. The V call is TRBV29-1, the J call TRBJ2-1; no clear D. CDR1 is SQVTM, CDR2 ANQGSEA, per germline. V was pared by 6 bases and J by 2 bases, with 14 bases between. The CDR3 spans 14 residues.